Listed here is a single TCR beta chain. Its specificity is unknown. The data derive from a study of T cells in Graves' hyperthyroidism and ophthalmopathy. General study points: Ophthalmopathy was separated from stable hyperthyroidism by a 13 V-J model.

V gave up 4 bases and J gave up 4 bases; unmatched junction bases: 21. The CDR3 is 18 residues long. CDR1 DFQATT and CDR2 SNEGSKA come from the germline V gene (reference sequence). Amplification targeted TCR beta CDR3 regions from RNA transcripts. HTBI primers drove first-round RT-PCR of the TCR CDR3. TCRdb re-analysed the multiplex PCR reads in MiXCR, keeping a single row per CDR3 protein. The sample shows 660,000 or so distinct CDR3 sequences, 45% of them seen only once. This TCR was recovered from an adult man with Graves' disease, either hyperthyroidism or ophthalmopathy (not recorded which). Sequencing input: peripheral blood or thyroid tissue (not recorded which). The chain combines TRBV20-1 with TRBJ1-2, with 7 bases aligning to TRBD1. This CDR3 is CSATAYMGRGLYGYGYTF. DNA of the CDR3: TGCAGTGCTACCGCTTACATGGGCAGGGGGTTATACGGCTATGGCTACACCTTC.